The 8 T cell receptor beta chains presented below share a single source sample, sequenced in a study of T cells after yellow fever vaccination. TCRdb re-called the 5' RACE reads through MiXCR, storing one row per CDR3 protein. The profile shows 620,000 or so distinct CDR3 sequences, 17% of them singletons. The sequencing used PBMCs, collected 5 days after the first yellow fever vaccination. Every receptor here comes from a man between 18 and 29 years old who received the YFV17D yellow fever vaccine.

This clonotype was seen a few times. CDR3 protein: CASSQGFARVNTEAFF. The CDR3 DNA reads as TGCGCCAGCAGCCAAGGTTTTGCCAGAGTGAACACTGAAGCTTTCTTT. This chain links TRBV4-1 with TRBJ1-1; D remains unclear. CDR3 length equals 16 residues. V shed 1 base and J shed 0 bases, with 12 bases lying between them. Germline CDR1 and CDR2: MGHRA and YSYEKL.

This clonotype was seen a handful of times. The chain has TRBV29-1 and TRBJ2-7; maybe TRBD1 (6 bases). Germline V gene data show CDR1 as SQVTM and CDR2 as ANQGSEA. The CDR3 runs 11 residues. Trimming left V 4 bases short and J 3 bases short, with 7 bases between. The CDR3 sequence: CSVVTGYEQYV. For the CDR3, the DNA is TGCAGCGTTGTGACAGGCTACGAGCAGTACGTC.

V usage is TRBV4-3 and J usage is TRBJ2-4, with TRBD1 matching 9 bases. Germline lookup yields CDR1 LGHNA and CDR2 YSLEER. After removal of 3 bases from V and 6 bases from J, the junction contained 6 bases not matched to a gene. The CDR3 has 15 amino acids. The CDR3 nucleotides read TGCGCCAGCAGCCAGGACAGGGGTGTGGGAAACATTCAGTACTTC. Its protein product is CASSQDRGVGNIQYF.

The chain combines TRBV10-3 with TRBJ2-3, with 8 positions matching TRBD2. The CDR3 totals 15 residues. The V and J ends lost 6 bases and 0 bases, in that order; junction bases with no gene match: 5. CDR1 is ENHRY, CDR2 SYGVKD, per germline. The CDR3 coding sequence is TGTGCCATCAGGGGGAGCGGGGGAAGCACAGATACGCAGTATTTT. Protein: CAIRGSGGSTDTQYF.

This clonotype was picked up a small number of times. The chain carries TRBV10-2 and TRBJ1-1; D is undetermined. The CDR3 spans 15 residues. CDR1 WSHSY and CDR2 SAAADI come from the germline V gene. The ends were cut back, 7 bases at V and 0 bases at J, with 15 bases in the middle. DNA of the CDR3: TGCGCCAGCACAGGTCCGCCCCAATTGAACACTGAAGCTTTCTTT. This sequence encodes CASTGPPQLNTEAFF.

V usage is TRBV14 and J usage is TRBJ1-3, with unresolved D. Germline lookup yields CDR1 SGHDN and CDR2 FVKESK. V shed 1 base and J shed 3 bases, with 7 bases lying between them. The CDR3 is 14 residues long. In DNA, the CDR3 is TGTGCCAGCAGCCAAGGGGATTTTGGAAACACCATATATTTT. Translated, it gives CASSQGDFGNTIYF. The whole variable domain, filled in from reference TRBV14 and TRBJ1-3, reads EAGVTQFPSHSVIEKGQTVTLRCDPISGHDNLYWYRRVMGKEIKFLLHFVKESKQDESGMPNNRFLAERTGGTYSTLKVQPAELEDSGVYFCASSQGDFGNTIYFGEGSWLTVV.

This clonotype was seen many times. The CDR3 DNA reads as TGTGCCAGCAGTTACTCAAGGGTATCAAATGAAAAACTGTTTTTT. Translating gives CASSYSRVSNEKLFF. The chain couples TRBV6-5 to TRBJ1-4; D gene ambiguous. CDR3 length: 15 residues. Germline V gene data show CDR1 as MNHEY and CDR2 as SVGAGI. V was cut by 0 bases and J by 5 bases, with 10 bases left in between.

This clonotype showed up just a few times. Written as DNA, the CDR3 is TGTGCCAGCAGTGCCCCCTCTAGGGGGGACAGTAATCCCTACGAGCAGTACTTC. Translation: CASSAPSRGDSNPYEQYF. V is TRBV2 and J is TRBJ2-7, with D possibly TRBD1 on 7 matching bases. The CDR3 loop spans 18 amino acids. The V end lost 4 bases, the J end lost 2 bases, and 24 bases lay between the germline ends. The germline gives CDR1 SNHLY, CDR2 FYNNEI.